The text below deals with one TCR beta chain. As yet, its antigen is unknown. The table came from immunoSEQ multiplex PCR; TCRdb's copy has only in-frame clones and leaves some out. The repertoire holds about 58,000 clones, with around 90% as singletons. The CDR3 consists of 15 residues. The V end lost 0 bases, the J end lost 3 bases, and 12 bases lay between the germline ends. CDR1 is ENHRY, CDR2 SYGVKD, per germline. Blood draws occurred at baseline, cycle 4 day 1, and cycle 7 day 1. The data were taken from a study of OX40 agonist ivuxolimab in advanced cancers. At the level of the study: The dose-escalation group included hepatocellular carcinoma, melanoma, renal cell carcinoma and head and neck cancer.

Study-wide results and caveats: CD4+ and CD8+ blood T cells expanded clonally by week 6 at 0.1 to 3.0 mg/kg.

The material was CD4+ or CD8+ T cells sorted from blood, obtained in a trial of the OX40 agonist ivuxolimab. The rearrangement joins TRBV10-3 to TRBJ2-7; D is possibly TRBD1 or TRBD2 (5 bases each). The sequence derives from an adult with an advanced solid tumor such as melanoma, head and neck, liver or kidney cancer. The CDR3 sequence is CAISESRDRFYEQYF. The CDR3 DNA sequence: TGTGCCATCAGTGAGTCGAGGGACCGCTTCTACGAGCAGTACTTC.